The 27 T cell receptor beta chains below all came from one sample that was sequenced in a study of blood T cell repertoires in COVID-19. Method: immunoSEQ multiplex PCR; TCRdb's copy keeps in-frame clones and lacks some. Among 400,000 to 550,000 clones listed, around 89% were seen once. Material for sequencing was peripheral blood. The receptors originated from a woman aged 25 to 45 with acute or convalescent COVID-19.

The rearrangement uses TRBV28 and TRBJ1-2; D might be TRBD1 (5 bases). From germline, CDR1 is MDHEN and CDR2 SYDVKM. The CDR3 contains 15 residues. V lost 3 bases, J lost 8 bases, and 19 bases lay in between. The DNA of the CDR3 is TGTGCCAGCAGTTTCCCCCGCGCAGGGCGAGAAGGCTACACCTTC. Its translation is CASSFPRAGREGYTF.

This sequence joins TRBV5-1 and TRBJ1-1; TRBD1 matches 8 bases. This CDR3 is 17 amino acids long. V was clipped by 2 bases and J by 2 bases; unmatched bases: 11. Germline V gives CDR1 SGHRS, CDR2 YFSETQ. The CDR3 nucleotides read TGCGCCAGCAGCTTAACCACGACAGGGGATTTTAACACTGAAGCTTTCTTT. It specifies CASSLTTTGDFNTEAFF.

The rearrangement links TRBV7-9 to TRBJ2-2, with D perhaps TRBD1 (6 bases). The CDR3 is 15 amino acids. Germline loops: CDR1 SEHNR, CDR2 FQNEAQ (reference sequence). V gave up 5 bases and J gave up 5 bases, with 15 bases separating them. The CDR3 loop is CASSHRDKRTGELFF. In DNA, the CDR3 is TGTGCCAGCAGCCACCGGGACAAGAGGACCGGGGAGCTGTTTTTT.

This sequence joins TRBV9 and TRBJ2-3; D possibly corresponds to TRBD1 (5 bases). This CDR3 spans 13 amino acids. In germline, CDR1 is SGDLS, CDR2 YYNGEE. Between the trimmed V and J ends, which lost 3 bases and 4 bases, there was a span of 9 bases. The CDR3 spells CASSGAGSDTQYF. The CDR3 nucleotides read TGTGCCAGCAGCGGAGCAGGGTCAGATACGCAGTATTTT.

V gene TRBV4-2 combines with J gene TRBJ2-7; D unclear. In germline, CDR1 is LGHNA, CDR2 YNFKEQ. Trimming took off 2 bases at V and 2 bases at J, with 7 bases between the two ends. This CDR3 spans 13 amino acids. The CDR3 sequence: CASSQTLTYEQYF. CDR3 coding DNA: TGTGCCAGCAGCCAAACTCTAACCTACGAGCAGTACTTC.

The chain links TRBV28 to TRBJ2-3; weak D call: TRBD2 (5 bases). CDR1 is MDHEN, CDR2 SYDVKM, per germline. The ends were cut back, 3 bases at V and 3 bases at J, with 19 bases in the middle. This CDR3 is built from 17 residues. The CDR3 DNA sequence: TGTGCCAGCAGTTTGGGGTGGAGGCTTTTTGGGACAGATACGCAGTATTTT. The encoded protein is CASSLGWRLFGTDTQYF.

The chain couples TRBV3-1 (or the pseudogene TRBV3-2) to TRBJ2-3; 9 bases align to TRBD2. Germline CDR1 reads LGHDT; CDR2 reads YNNKEL (reference sequence). This CDR3 is 15 amino acids long. V shed 3 bases, J shed 7 bases, and the junction held 8 bases outside the gene matches. This chain's CDR3 is CASSQKRGETYTQYF. CDR3 nucleotide sequence: TGTGCCAGCAGCCAGAAGCGGGGGGAGACATATACGCAGTATTTT.

The chain links TRBV2 to TRBJ2-4; 8 nucleotides agree with TRBD1. The CDR3 extends over 16 amino acids. With V trimmed by 3 bases and J by 0 bases, 4 bases remained unmatched. The germline V gene encodes CDR1 SNHLY and CDR2 FYNNEI. This chain's CDR3 is CASSESRGLAKNIQYF. The CDR3, as DNA: TGTGCCAGCAGTGAGTCCAGGGGGCTAGCCAAAAACATTCAGTACTTC.

This clone was counted a single time. The genes are TRBV12-3 or TRBV12-4 and TRBJ1-2; D perhaps matches TRBD1 (6 bases). The CDR3 has 12 amino acids. Trimming pared 4 bases from V and 8 bases from J, leaving 11 bases between. The CDR3 coding sequence is TGTGCCAGCAGTTGGTACAGGGACGGCTACACCTTC. Protein product: CASSWYRDGYTF.

V usage is TRBV10-3 and J usage is TRBJ2-4, with D possibly TRBD2 on 7 matching bases. The V gene's germline CDR1 is ENHRY and CDR2 SYGVKD. This CDR3 contains 13 residues. V lost 5 bases to trimming and J lost 8 bases, with 13 bases between them. The CDR3 DNA follows: TGTGCCATCAGTCAAGGGGGGGGGTACATTCAGTACTTC. Amino acids: CAISQGGGYIQYF.

The chain employs TRBV5-1 and TRBJ1-2; TRBD1 aligns across 11 bases. Germline V gene sequence: CDR1 SGHRS, CDR2 YFSETQ. Germline trimming cut 2 bases from V and 1 base from J; bases unmatched to any gene: 1. This CDR3 comprises 15 residues. The CDR3 sequence is CASSFGTGGNYGYTF. The DNA of the CDR3 is TGCGCCAGCAGCTTCGGGACAGGGGGTAACTATGGCTACACCTTC. Full variable domain (remainder filled in from reference TRBV5-1 and TRBJ1-2): KAGVTQTPRYLIKTRGQQVTLSCSPISGHRSVSWYQQTPGQGLQFLFEYFSETQRNKGNFPGRFSGRQFSNSRSEMNVSTLELGDSALYLCASSFGTGGNYGYTFGSGTRLTVV.

Points on this clone: The sample has other DNA sequences that encode this CDR3 too. This chain uses TRBV11-2 with TRBJ2-1; TRBD1 aligns across 8 bases. The CDR3 loop spans 16 amino acids. V trimming: 1 base; J trimming: 0 bases; junction bases outside the gene matches: 2. Germline V gene sequence: CDR1 SGHAT, CDR2 FQNNGV. This CDR3 reads CASSLGTGSSYNEQFF. CDR3 DNA: TGTGCCAGCAGCTTAGGGACAGGGAGCTCCTACAATGAGCAGTTCTTC.

The gene calls are TRBV27 and TRBJ2-2; 11 nucleotides line up with TRBD1. The CDR3 sequence is 16 residues long. Unmatched junction bases numbered 3, after V lost 2 bases and J lost 4 bases. CDR1 and CDR2 from the germline V gene are MNHEY and SMNVEV (reference sequence). The CDR3 here is CASSLRDRGITGELFF. The CDR3 coding sequence is TGTGCCAGCAGTTTAAGGGACAGGGGGATCACCGGGGAGCTGTTTTTT.

Here the CDR3 DNA reads TGTGCCAGCAGTTTCCAGGGGAGTGAAAAACTGTTTTTT. It translates to CASSFQGSEKLFF. The chain is built from TRBV12-3 or TRBV12-4 and TRBJ1-4, with D maybe TRBD1 (6 bases). V was clipped by 3 bases and J by 7 bases, with 9 bases between them. CDR3 size: 13 residues.

The chain carries TRBV4-2 and TRBJ2-1; tentatively, D is TRBD2 (7 bases). CDR1 and CDR2 (germline): LGHNA, YNFKEQ. The CDR3 is 14 residues long. V was cut by 1 base and J by 9 bases, with 13 bases left in between. Here the CDR3 reads CASSQVSRGGEQFF. As DNA, the CDR3 is TGTGCCAGCAGCCAAGTGTCGAGGGGGGGTGAGCAGTTCTTC.

The rearrangement links TRBV29-1 to TRBJ2-3, with D perhaps matching TRBD1 (5 bases). Germline CDR1 reads SQVTM; CDR2 reads ANQGSEA. The V gene lost 7 bases and the J gene lost 1 base, with 15 bases spanning the gap. The CDR3 runs 14 residues. The DNA of the CDR3 is TGCAGCGGTGCAGGGATCTGGGGCACAGATACGCAGTATTTT. Translating gives CSGAGIWGTDTQYF.

In this sample, this clone turned up once. The gene calls are TRBV19 and TRBJ1-1; D perhaps matches TRBD1 (5 bases). V was shortened by 5 bases and J by 1 base, with 11 bases between the two germline ends. The CDR3 is made up of 14 amino acids. CDR1 is LNHDA, CDR2 SQIVND, per germline (reference sequence). The CDR3 DNA follows: TGTGCCAGTAGTCTCTACGGGGGGAACACTGAAGCTTTCTTT. Translation: CASSLYGGNTEAFF.

The rearrangement uses TRBV11-1 and TRBJ2-3; no firm D call. V was shortened by 3 bases and J by 6 bases, with 19 bases between the two germline ends. The germline gives CDR1 SGHAT, CDR2 FQDESV (reference sequence). The CDR3 consists of 16 residues. The CDR3 coding sequence is TGTGCCAGCAGCTTTTCGGCAGACTCCACCTATGATACGCAGTATTTT. Translated: CASSFSADSTYDTQYF.

The chain links TRBV6-2 or TRBV6-3 to TRBJ2-7; TRBD1 agrees at 7 bases. Germline V CDR1 and CDR2: MNHEY, SVGEGT. The CDR3 contains 16 residues. After removal of 0 bases from V and 6 bases from J, the junction contained 11 bases not matched to a gene. The CDR3 loop is CASSYSFLEGAREQYF. CDR3 DNA sequence: TGTGCCAGCAGTTACTCGTTTCTAGAGGGGGCCCGCGAGCAGTACTTC.

V and J are TRBV5-1 and TRBJ2-7; TRBD1 matches 7 bases. The V segment lost 0 bases and the J segment 5 bases; nucleotides outside the gene matches: 14. CDR1 and CDR2 from the germline V gene are SGHRS and YFSETQ. The CDR3 totals 17 residues. DNA of the CDR3: TGCGCCAGCAGCTTGGTGAGCACAGGGGATGGGGTCCACGAGCAGTACTTC. Amino acid sequence: CASSLVSTGDGVHEQYF. Looking up the rest from reference TRBV5-1 and TRBJ2-7 gives the full variable domain: KAGVTQTPRYLIKTRGQQVTLSCSPISGHRSVSWYQQTPGQGLQFLFEYFSETQRNKGNFPGRFSGRQFSNSRSEMNVSTLELGDSALYLCASSLVSTGDGVHEQYFGPGTRLTVT.

This chain uses TRBV11-2 with TRBJ2-5; TRBD2 matches 9 bases. The CDR3 contains 16 residues. V was clipped by 0 bases and J by 5 bases; unmatched bases: 7. CDR1 is SGHAT and CDR2 is FQNNGV in the germline V gene. CDR3 bases: TGTGCCAGCAGCTTAGATTTGGCGGGGGGGTTGGAGACCCAGTACTTC. It codes for CASSLDLAGGLETQYF.

The chain couples TRBV2 to TRBJ2-5; the match to TRBD2 covers 11 bases. This CDR3 region has 15 residues. V shed 3 bases, J shed 3 bases, and the junction held 3 bases outside the gene matches. Germline CDR1 and CDR2: SNHLY and FYNNEI. CDR3 sequence: CASSEPLAGEETQYF. CDR3 in DNA: TGTGCCAGCAGTGAGCCACTAGCGGGAGAAGAGACCCAGTACTTC.

This rearrangement joins TRBV5-1 to TRBJ1-2; D might be TRBD1 (5 bases). CDR1 and CDR2 from the germline V gene are SGHRS and YFSETQ. The CDR3 is made up of 15 amino acids. Deletions cut 4 bases from V and 6 bases from J, with 19 bases between. The CDR3 sequence: CASSPSQGRIDGYTF. The CDR3 DNA reads as TGCGCCAGCAGCCCCTCCCAGGGTAGGATAGATGGCTACACCTTC.

The chain is built from TRBV4-2 and TRBJ1-4; no clear D gene. Germline V lookup: CDR1 LGHNA, CDR2 YNFKEQ. The CDR3 covers 17 residues. V lost 1 base and J 7 bases, leaving 19 bases between the germline ends. CDR3 residues: CASSQAEPGKDGEKLFF. CDR3 in DNA: TGTGCCAGCAGCCAAGCAGAACCCGGGAAAGACGGTGAAAAACTGTTTTTT.

This chain joins TRBV4-2 and TRBJ1-3, with D unresolved. V was trimmed by 4 bases and J by 3 bases, leaving 19 bases between them. Germline assignment: CDR1 LGHNA and CDR2 YNFKEQ. The CDR3 is 17 residues long. This CDR3 reads CASSPDYADGVGNTIYF. CDR3 nucleotide sequence: TGTGCCAGCAGCCCGGACTATGCGGACGGGGTTGGAAACACCATATATTTT.

The chain couples TRBV5-3 to TRBJ1-5, with 9 bases identical to TRBD1. TRBV5-3 is sorted into the ORF group, with uncertain function. This CDR3 has 15 residues. V lost 5 bases, J lost 4 bases, and 7 bases stayed unmatched. The CDR3 loop reads CARSHRQGGNQPQHF. The CDR3 region has the DNA TGTGCCAGAAGTCACCGACAGGGGGGGAATCAGCCCCAGCATTTT.

This chain links TRBV2 with TRBJ1-2; the D is unclear. The germline V gene encodes CDR1 SNHLY and CDR2 FYNNEI. V lost 6 bases, J lost 1 base, and 12 bases lay in between. The CDR3 has 14 residues. The CDR3 DNA sequence: TGTGCCAGCAGCCCCTCGCTAGTTAACTATGGCTACACCTTC. Translated: CASSPSLVNYGYTF.